A selection of T cell receptor beta chains follows, all from one sample in a study of T cell responses to AZD1222 COVID-19 vaccine. Profiling relied on immunoSEQ multiplex PCR, and the TCRdb table lists in-frame clones only, not all of them. Among some 150,000 clones listed, roughly 90% were seen once. Material: peripheral blood, obtained 28 days after the second AZD1222 dose. All receptors derive from an adult who received the AZD1222 COVID-19 vaccine. Both conserved end residues are part of each CDR3. D genes are given only for firm matches. Size values are once, few and many counts, or a class for expanded clones, and some rows have none.

V	D	J	size	DNA	CDR3
TRBV27	TRBD2	TRBJ2-1	.	TGTGCCAGCTCTTTCGGGGGGGCCTACAATGAGCAGTTCTTC	CASSFGGAYNEQFF
TRBV5-8	TRBD1	TRBJ2-1	.	TGTGCCAGCATCATCCGGGACAGGGGCTACAATGAGCAGTTCTTC	CASIIRDRGYNEQFF
TRBV4-1	TRBD1	TRBJ1-2	.	TGCGCCAGCAGCCAAGGGGGACAGGGCAGGAACTATGGCTACACCTTC	CASSQGGQGRNYGYTF
TRBV29-1	.	TRBJ1-1	.	TGCAGCTTCGATACGACAGGACGCACTGAAGCTTTCTTT	CSFDTTGRTEAFF
TRBV5-4	.	TRBJ1-2	.	TGTGCCAGCAGCTCGACAGGCCACTATGGCTACACCTTC	CASSSTGHYGYTF
TRBV9	.	TRBJ1-1	.	TGTGCCAGCAGCGCATCATTGTCGAGCACTGAAGCTTTCTTT	CASSASLSSTEAFF
TRBV11-2	TRBD2	TRBJ2-4	once	TGTGCCAGCAGCTCCGGCCGACTAGCGGTAGCCAAAAACATTCAGTACTTC	CASSSGRLAVAKNIQYF
TRBV3-1/TRBV3-2	.	TRBJ1-2	.	TGTGCCAGCAGCCAACTTCGGGGGGTTTATGGCTACACCTTC	CASSQLRGVYGYTF
TRBV7-8	.	TRBJ1-2	.	TGTGCCAGCAGCCAGCAGAACTATGGCTACACCTTC	CASSQQNYGYTF
TRBV5-1	TRBD1	TRBJ2-7	.	TGCGCCAGCAGCTGGGCGACAGGGGGCGAGCAGTACTTC	CASSWATGGEQYF
TRBV6-1	.	TRBJ1-1	.	TGTGCCAGCAGTGATCCCTGGGGGAACACTGAAGCTTTCTTT	CASSDPWGNTEAFF
TRBV3-1/TRBV3-2	.	TRBJ2-7	.	TGTGCCAGCAGCCAATTCCGGACGGATGAGCAGTACTTC	CASSQFRTDEQYF
TRBV4-2	.	TRBJ1-4	.	TGTGCCAGCAGCCACTCTAATGAAAAACTGTTTTTT	CASSHSNEKLFF
TRBV28	TRBD2	TRBJ2-3	.	TGTGCCAGCAGTCCCGCGGGAGGGGTGGGCTACACAGATACGCAGTATTTT	CASSPAGGVGYTDTQYF
TRBV20-1	TRBD2	TRBJ2-6	.	TGCAGTGCTAGTGCGGGAGGGTCTGGGGCCAACGTCCTGACTTTC	CSASAGGSGANVLTF
TRBV5-6	.	TRBJ1-3	.	TGTGCCAGCAGCTTCGGCAGCCCTGGAAACACCATATATTTT	CASSFGSPGNTIYF
TRBV11-2	.	TRBJ2-7	.	TGTGCCAGCAGCTTAGGCCCAGGCCCCTACGAGCAGTACTTC	CASSLGPGPYEQYF
TRBV7-2	.	TRBJ1-6	.	TGTGCCAGCAGCGAAAACAGGGATTCACCCCTCCACTTT	CASSENRDSPLHF
TRBV7-9	.	TRBJ1-2	.	TGTGCCAGCAGCTCCGCGGAGATCCGTAACTATGGCTACACCTTC	CASSSAEIRNYGYTF
TRBV10-1	TRBD2	TRBJ2-1	.	TGCGCCAGCAGTCCAGCGGGAAAGGGTTACAATGAGCAGTTCTTC	CASSPAGKGYNEQFF
TRBV30	TRBD1	TRBJ2-7	.	TGTGCCTGGTGCAGGGGGACAGCCTCATACGAGCAGTACTTC	CAWCRGTASYEQYF
TRBV2	.	TRBJ2-5	.	TGTGCCAGCCAGCCCGATCTAATGTACCAAGAGACCCAGTACTTC	CASQPDLMYQETQYF
TRBV27	.	TRBJ1-5	.	TGTGCCAGCAGTTTATCGGGGGCCGGACAGCCCCAGCATTTT	CASSLSGAGQPQHF
TRBV2	.	TRBJ2-7	.	TGTGCCAGCAGTGTAGAGGGCTCCGAGCAGTACTTC	CASSVEGSEQYF
TRBV25-1	TRBD2	TRBJ2-2	.	TGTGCCAGCAGGAATAGCGGGAGGAACACCGGGGAGCTGTTTTTT	CASRNSGRNTGELFF
TRBV7-9	.	TRBJ1-4	.	TGTGCCAGCAGCACGACAGCGACGGATGAAAAACTGTTTTTT	CASSTTATDEKLFF
TRBV28	TRBD1	TRBJ1-3	.	TGTGCCAGCATCGACAGGGGGTCTGGAAACACCATATATTTT	CASIDRGSGNTIYF
TRBV7-2	TRBD1	TRBJ1-2	.	TGTGCCAGCAGCCCCCCTGGGACAGTCTATGGCTACACCTTC	CASSPPGTVYGYTF
TRBV30	TRBD1	TRBJ1-2	.	TGTGCCTGGAGTCGGGACAGGGGAATTTCTGGCTACACCTTC	CAWSRDRGISGYTF
TRBV15	TRBD2	TRBJ2-1	.	TGTGCCACCAGCAGAGGGACTAGCGGGAATCATGAGCAGTTCTTC	CATSRGTSGNHEQFF
TRBV27	.	TRBJ2-1	.	TGTGCCAGCAGGAAAGGGGCCAACAATGAGCAGTTCTTC	CASRKGANNEQFF
TRBV19	.	TRBJ1-6	.	TGTGCCAGTAGTATAGGAGGAGTTCGTAATTCACCCCTCCACTTT	CASSIGGVRNSPLHF
TRBV7-9	TRBD2	TRBJ2-7	.	TGTGCCAGCGGGCTAGCGGTCCACGAGCAGTACTTC	CASGLAVHEQYF
TRBV4-1	.	TRBJ2-7	.	TGCGCCAGCAGCCAAGGAAAAAGAGGCGAGCAGTACTTC	CASSQGKRGEQYF
TRBV6-1	.	TRBJ1-1	.	TGTGCCAGCAGGAGTACAGGGACGGCCACTGAAGCTTTCTTT	CASRSTGTATEAFF
TRBV18	.	TRBJ1-3	.	TGTGCCAGCTCGGGAACCCCCGCCGGTCGTGGAAACACCATATATTTT	CASSGTPAGRGNTIYF
TRBV10-2	.	TRBJ2-7	.	TGCGCCAGCGCAGAGGGACGGGTGAATTCCTACGAGCAGTACTTC	CASAEGRVNSYEQYF
TRBV3-1/TRBV3-2	.	TRBJ1-6	.	TGTGCCAGCAGCCAAGTGGGGGGAAGTAATTCACCCCTCCACTTT	CASSQVGGSNSPLHF
TRBV19	.	TRBJ2-6	.	TGTGCCAGTAGGCCCACAGGGAATGGGGCCAACGTCCTGACTTTC	CASRPTGNGANVLTF
TRBV5-6	TRBD1	TRBJ2-7	.	TGTGCCAGCAGCCACGGACAGGCAAACGAGCAGTACTTC	CASSHGQANEQYF
TRBV6-2/TRBV6-3	TRBD2	TRBJ2-1	.	TGTGCCAGCAGTTTGGGCGGGAGCAATGAGCAGTTCTTC	CASSLGGSNEQFF
TRBV6-5	.	TRBJ1-2	.	TGTGCCAGCAACGAAGGGGGGGCGGGTGGCTACACCTTC	CASNEGGAGGYTF
TRBV19	TRBD1	TRBJ2-7	.	TGTGCCAGTAGTCCCTGGGGACAGGGGCTTTGGGGGGAGCAGTACTTC	CASSPWGQGLWGEQYF
TRBV23-1	.	TRBJ1-4	.	TGCGCCAAAAAAAAACTGTTTTTT	CAKKKLFF
TRBV15	.	TRBJ1-4	.	TGTGCCACCAGCAGAGATCGTCCGGGCAGGGGTGAAAAACTGTTTTTT	CATSRDRPGRGEKLFF
TRBV28	.	TRBJ2-3	once	TGTGCCAGCAGTATCCGCACAGATACGCAGTATTTT	CASSIRTDTQYF